The 27 T cell receptor beta chains reported below all come from one sample, sequenced in a study of T cell repertoires in cytomegalovirus infection. The antigens these receptors bind are not known. TCRdb reprocessed the reads via MiXCR and lists one record per CDR3 protein. The sample comprises approximately 990,000 distinct CDR3 sequences, around 29% of which are singletons, and over 12% rests with the top ten. The sequencing used cultured CD8+ T cells from PBMCs, collected from culture after CMV antigen stimulation. The source of these receptors is a human donor in good health (CMV status not recorded). Some clones in this sample may be carry-over from other donors' samples.

On this clonotype: The junction differs from germline at one of its ends, possibly a read error. This rearrangement joins TRBV7-2 to TRBJ2-3, with 7 bases aligning to TRBD1. CDR1 is SGHTA and CDR2 is FQGNSA in the germline V gene. There are 15 residues in the CDR3. In DNA form, the CDR3 reads TGTGCCAGCAGCGACCGGGACAGTAGCATAGATACGCAGTATTTT. As protein: CASSDRDSSIDTQYF.

The genes are TRBV7-3 and TRBJ2-1, with D perhaps matching TRBD2 (7 bases). The V end lost 3 bases, the J end lost 4 bases, and 19 bases lay between the germline ends. The CDR3 covers 17 residues. Germline V gene sequence: CDR1 SGHTA, CDR2 FQGTGA. The CDR3 reads CASSLWGGPADYNEQFF. The DNA for the CDR3 is TGTGCCAGCAGCTTGTGGGGGGGGCCGGCGGATTACAATGAGCAGTTCTTC.

V and J are TRBV27 and TRBJ2-1; 7 bases align to TRBD2. This CDR3 comprises 17 residues. Germline V gene lookup returns CDR1 MNHEY and CDR2 SMNVEV (reference sequence). The ends lost 3 bases at V and 4 bases at J; junction bases unmatched: 12. Written as DNA, the CDR3 is TGTGCCAGCAGTTTTGAGGGACTGGCGGGGGTTTACAATGAGCAGTTCTTC. It specifies CASSFEGLAGVYNEQFF.

Comment on this clonotype: A much larger clone differs by one base, so this may be a read error. This chain links TRBV7-6 with TRBJ1-5; no clear D gene. Germline V lookup: CDR1 SGHVS, CDR2 FNYEAQ. Between the trimmed V and J ends, which lost 3 bases and 7 bases, there was a span of 7 bases. The CDR3 spans 12 residues. The CDR3 coding sequence is TGTGCCAGCAGCTTTGACCGGCAGCCCCAGCATTTT. It is translated as CASSFDRQPQHF.

Only a few counts were recorded for this clonotype. The rearrangement links TRBV24-1 to TRBJ2-3; no definite D call. The germline V and J ends were trimmed by 5 bases and 11 bases, with 16 bases remaining between them. This CDR3 spans 13 amino acids. The germline gives CDR1 KGHDR, CDR2 SFDVKD. The CDR3 sequence: CATSAPAHKRQYF. The CDR3 DNA sequence: TGTGCCACCAGTGCACCGGCGCACAAAAGGCAGTATTTT.

Turning to this clonotype: At one end the junction does not follow the germline gene, possibly because of a read error. V usage is TRBV7-4 and J usage is TRBJ2-7; D is undetermined. This CDR3 spans 13 amino acids. CDR1 and CDR2 (germline): SGHVT, SQSDAQ. The CDR3 DNA is TGTGCCAACAGCCTATACAGTAAACTAGAGCAGTACTTC. Its translation is CANSLYSKLEQYF.

The gene calls are TRBV7-6 and TRBJ1-4; D is uncertain. The CDR3 runs 15 residues. V was clipped by 11 bases and J by 1 base, with 17 bases between them. Germline CDR1 reads SGHVS; CDR2 reads FNYEAQ. The CDR3 nucleotides read TGTGCCTCCCAGCAAGGAGGGAGAACTAATGAAAAACTGTTTTTT. Its translation is CASQQGGRTNEKLFF.

In this sample, this clonotype turned up a few times. The chain combines TRBV6-1 with TRBJ1-6, with a possible D match to TRBD1 (5 bases). Germline V gene sequence: CDR1 MNHNS, CDR2 SASEGT. V gave up 2 bases and J gave up 6 bases, with 14 bases separating them. The CDR3 extends over 16 amino acids. DNA of the CDR3: TGTGCCAGCAGTGAATGGGTGACAGTTACTAATTCACCCCTCCACTTT. This gives the protein CASSEWVTVTNSPLHF.

This clonotype was counted a few times. The rearrangement uses TRBV27 and TRBJ1-2; no clear D. Trimming cost V 2 bases and J 1 base, with 5 bases left between them. This CDR3 has 13 amino acids. Germline V gene data show CDR1 as MNHEY and CDR2 as SMNVEV (reference sequence). CDR3 bases: TGTGCCAGCAGTTTAGGGTATAACTATGGCTACACCTTC. It specifies CASSLGYNYGYTF.

This chain connects TRBV19 to TRBJ1-6; D perhaps matches TRBD1 (6 bases). The CDR3 spans 15 residues. Germline CDR1 LNHDA, CDR2 SQIVND (reference sequence). Trimming took off 5 bases at V and 8 bases at J, with 16 bases between the two ends. The CDR3 loop reads CASSSSGRGYSPLHF. CDR3 sequence (DNA): TGTGCCAGTAGTTCCTCGGGCAGGGGTTATTCACCCCTCCACTTT. Full variable domain (missing parts from reference TRBV19 and TRBJ1-6): DGGITQSPKYLFRKEGQNVTLSCEQNLNHDAMYWYRQDPGQGLRLIYYSQIVNDFQKGDIAEGYSVSREKKESFPLTVTSAQKNPTAFYLCASSSSGRGYSPLHFGNGTRLTVT.

The gene calls are TRBV7-9 and TRBJ2-5; possibly TRBD2 for D (5 bases). Germline values: CDR1 SEHNR, CDR2 FQNEAQ (reference sequence). CDR3 length: 15 amino acids. Trimming shortened V by 5 bases and J by 4 bases, and 17 bases separated the two germline ends. The CDR3 loop is CASSPRSDSIETQYF. DNA of the CDR3: TGTGCCAGCAGCCCCCGTAGCGATAGCATAGAGACCCAGTACTTC. Using reference TRBV7-9 and TRBJ2-5 for the parts outside the CDR3, the full variable domain is DTGVSQNPRHKITKRGQNVTFRCDPISEHNRLYWYRQTLGQGPEFLTYFQNEAQLEKSRLLSDRFSAERPKGSFSTLEIQRTEQGDSAMYLCASSPRSDSIETQYFGPGTRLLVL.

This clonotype was detected a few times. The CDR3 DNA follows: TGTGCCACCAGTGATGGGAGGATCGGGGTAGGCCAAGAGACCCAGTACTTC. Its translation: CATSDGRIGVGQETQYF. The chain uses TRBV24-1 and TRBJ2-5; weak D call: TRBD2 (6 bases). In germline, CDR1 is KGHDR, CDR2 SFDVKD. Trimming left V 3 bases short and J 1 base short, with 17 bases between. The CDR3 is 17 residues long.

This sequence joins TRBV5-1 and TRBJ1-2; perhaps TRBD1 as D (5 bases). This CDR3 is built from 13 residues. The V end was cut by 4 bases, the J end by 8 bases, with 15 bases between. Germline CDR1 SGHRS, CDR2 YFSETQ. In DNA form, the CDR3 reads TGCGCCAGCAGCCGGGACGGCGCGAGGGGCTACACCTTC. This translates into CASSRDGARGYTF.

This clonotype was counted a single time. This chain connects TRBV4-1 to TRBJ2-1; D might be TRBD1 (6 bases). Germline V CDR1 and CDR2: MGHRA, YSYEKL. This CDR3 has 15 amino acids. The V end was cut by 0 bases, the J end by 5 bases, with 11 bases between. CDR3 in amino acids: CASSQDRGKNNEQFF. In nucleotides, the CDR3 is TGCGCCAGCAGCCAAGATAGGGGGAAAAACAATGAGCAGTTCTTC.

The sample holds a few counts of this clonotype. V usage is TRBV27 and J usage is TRBJ1-6, with D unresolved. CDR3 length: 16 residues. V dropped 2 bases and J dropped 3 bases, with 11 bases sitting between them. Germline CDR1 and CDR2: MNHEY and SMNVEV (reference sequence). Written as DNA, the CDR3 is TGTGCCAGCAGTTTAGGACGGAATTTCTATAATTCACCCCTCCACTTT. It encodes CASSLGRNFYNSPLHF.

The chain has TRBV6-2 or TRBV6-3 and TRBJ2-7, with a possible D match to TRBD1 (6 bases). This CDR3 comprises 15 residues. Germline V lookup: CDR1 MNHEY, CDR2 SVGEGT. V was pared by 7 bases and J by 4 bases, with 20 bases between. CDR3 protein: CASTGLGAVGYEQYV. In DNA form, the CDR3 reads TGTGCCAGCACGGGGCTGGGGGCAGTTGGTTACGAGCAGTACGTC.

This chain uses TRBV6-5 with TRBJ2-3, with 10 bases lining up with TRBD2. Germline loops: CDR1 MNHEY, CDR2 SVGAGI. This CDR3 is built from 17 residues. Germline trimming cut 6 bases from V and 3 bases from J; bases unmatched to any gene: 12. Here the CDR3 DNA reads TGTGCCAGCAGACTACAAGCGGGGGGGCCTCGAACAGATACGCAGTATTTT. It encodes CASRLQAGGPRTDTQYF.

This clonotype was recorded at least ten times. One base away lies a much larger clone, so this may be a sequencing read error. This chain connects TRBV28 to TRBJ2-2; no firm D call. V was clipped by 5 bases and J by 2 bases, with 3 bases between them. The germline gives CDR1 MDHEN, CDR2 SYDVKM. CDR3 size: 12 residues. CDR3 bases: TGTGCCAGCAGTATAAACACCGGGGAGCTGTTTTTT. Protein product: CASSINTGELFF.

This clonotype was counted a few times. The chain combines TRBV6-2 or TRBV6-3 with TRBJ1-1; maybe TRBD1 (5 bases). The germline V gene encodes CDR1 MNHEY and CDR2 SVGEGT. Between the trimmed V and J ends, which lost 4 bases and 4 bases, there was a span of 19 bases. This CDR3 has 16 amino acids. DNA for the CDR3: TGTGCCAGCAGTTCGTCCGGGACTATGGGTTTCACTGAAGCTTTCTTT. Residues: CASSSSGTMGFTEAFF.

The rearrangement links TRBV5-6 to TRBJ2-3; D uncertain. The CDR3 contains 15 residues. CDR1 and CDR2 (germline): SGHDT, YYEEEE. Trimming left V 3 bases short and J 2 bases short, with 13 bases between. The CDR3 DNA reads TGTGCCAGCAGCTACCCAACAGAACACACAGATACGCAGTATTTT. This gives the protein CASSYPTEHTDTQYF. Combining the CDR3 with reference TRBV5-6 and TRBJ2-3 gives the whole variable domain DAGVTQSPTHLIKTRGQQVTLRCSPKSGHDTVSWYQQALGQGPQFIFQYYEEEERQRGNFPDRFSGHQFPNYSSELNVNALLLGDSALYLCASSYPTEHTDTQYFGPGTRLTVL.

This clonotype has just a few counts. The chain joins TRBV10-2 to TRBJ2-3, with TRBD2 matching 11 bases. Per the germline V gene, CDR1 is WSHSY and CDR2 is SAAADI. The CDR3 extends over 17 amino acids. V shed 5 bases and J 6 bases; nucleotides not matched to a gene: 13. As DNA, the CDR3 is TGCGCCAGCAGTATATCATTAGCGGGGGGGCCTGGCGATACGCAGTATTTT. Translation: CASSISLAGGPGDTQYF.

About this clonotype: A read error may explain this, as a much larger clone is one base away. V and J are TRBV12-3 or TRBV12-4 and TRBJ2-1, with 7 bases matching TRBD2. V was clipped by 3 bases and J by 5 bases; unmatched bases: 4. The CDR3 consists of 14 residues. The CDR3 region has the DNA TGTGCCAGCAGTTTTTCCAGCGGGGACAATGAGCAGTTCTTC. This codes for CASSFSSGDNEQFF.

The table lists this clonotype with a few counts. The CDR3 protein is CASSLAVLGEAFF. The CDR3 DNA is TGTGCCAGCAGCTTAGCCGTGCTAGGTGAAGCTTTCTTT. The V and J genes are TRBV11-1 and TRBJ1-1; D call uncertain. Germline CDR1 is SGHAT and CDR2 is FQDESV (reference sequence). V dropped 0 bases and J dropped 7 bases, with 9 bases sitting between them. The CDR3 consists of 13 residues.

This clonotype has at least ten counts. V gene TRBV6-1 combines with J gene TRBJ2-1; D possibly uses TRBD1 or TRBD2 (7 bases each). Germline CDR1 and CDR2: MNHNS and SASEGT. The V end lost 5 bases, the J end lost 8 bases, and 22 bases lay between the germline ends. This CDR3 has 16 residues. The DNA for the CDR3 is TGTGCCAGCAGTCCCCGGATCCAGGGGGGGGATGATGAGCAGTTCTTC. This translates into CASSPRIQGGDDEQFF.

The chain recombines TRBV6-1 with TRBJ1-1, with D hard to call. With 1 base removed from V and 7 bases from J, the gap between germline ends came to 4 bases. Germline V gene sequence: CDR1 MNHNS, CDR2 SASEGT. The CDR3 consists of 11 residues. CDR3 nucleotide sequence: TGTGCCAGCAGTGAAGTTTTTGAAGCTTTCTTT. Residues: CASSEVFEAFF.

This clonotype was counted ten times or more. The V gene is TRBV24-1, the J gene TRBJ2-2; the match to TRBD2 covers 11 bases. V dropped 7 bases and J dropped 5; count of bases not matched to a gene: 11. Per the germline V gene, CDR1 is KGHDR and CDR2 is SFDVKD. The CDR3 length is 17 residues. CDR3 residues: CATSPSGGSSRTGELFF. The CDR3 nucleotides read TGTGCCACCAGCCCTAGCGGGGGGAGTTCGAGGACCGGGGAGCTGTTTTTT.

This clonotype was observed many times. The V and J genes are TRBV7-9 and TRBJ2-6; D is perhaps TRBD2 (7 bases). From germline, CDR1 is SEHNR and CDR2 FQNEAQ (reference sequence). Between the trimmed V and J ends, which lost 5 bases and 2 bases, there was a span of 13 bases. The CDR3 is made up of 16 amino acids. The CDR3 DNA reads as TGTGCCAGCAGCATTACGGGGGGCGCTGGGGCCAACGTCCTGACTTTC. This codes for CASSITGGAGANVLTF.